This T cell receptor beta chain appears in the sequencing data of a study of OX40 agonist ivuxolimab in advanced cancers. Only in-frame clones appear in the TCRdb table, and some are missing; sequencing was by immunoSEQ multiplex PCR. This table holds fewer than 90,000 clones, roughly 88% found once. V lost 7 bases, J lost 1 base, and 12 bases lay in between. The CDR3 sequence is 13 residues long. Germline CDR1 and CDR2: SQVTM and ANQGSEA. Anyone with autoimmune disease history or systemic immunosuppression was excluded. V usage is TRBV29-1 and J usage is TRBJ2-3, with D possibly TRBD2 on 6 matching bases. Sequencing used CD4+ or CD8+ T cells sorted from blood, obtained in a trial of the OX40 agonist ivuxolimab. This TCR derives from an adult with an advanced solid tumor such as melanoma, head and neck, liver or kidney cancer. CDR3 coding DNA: TGCAGCGCTTTGGGCGGGGGCACAGATACGCAGTATTTT. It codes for CSALGGGTDTQYF.